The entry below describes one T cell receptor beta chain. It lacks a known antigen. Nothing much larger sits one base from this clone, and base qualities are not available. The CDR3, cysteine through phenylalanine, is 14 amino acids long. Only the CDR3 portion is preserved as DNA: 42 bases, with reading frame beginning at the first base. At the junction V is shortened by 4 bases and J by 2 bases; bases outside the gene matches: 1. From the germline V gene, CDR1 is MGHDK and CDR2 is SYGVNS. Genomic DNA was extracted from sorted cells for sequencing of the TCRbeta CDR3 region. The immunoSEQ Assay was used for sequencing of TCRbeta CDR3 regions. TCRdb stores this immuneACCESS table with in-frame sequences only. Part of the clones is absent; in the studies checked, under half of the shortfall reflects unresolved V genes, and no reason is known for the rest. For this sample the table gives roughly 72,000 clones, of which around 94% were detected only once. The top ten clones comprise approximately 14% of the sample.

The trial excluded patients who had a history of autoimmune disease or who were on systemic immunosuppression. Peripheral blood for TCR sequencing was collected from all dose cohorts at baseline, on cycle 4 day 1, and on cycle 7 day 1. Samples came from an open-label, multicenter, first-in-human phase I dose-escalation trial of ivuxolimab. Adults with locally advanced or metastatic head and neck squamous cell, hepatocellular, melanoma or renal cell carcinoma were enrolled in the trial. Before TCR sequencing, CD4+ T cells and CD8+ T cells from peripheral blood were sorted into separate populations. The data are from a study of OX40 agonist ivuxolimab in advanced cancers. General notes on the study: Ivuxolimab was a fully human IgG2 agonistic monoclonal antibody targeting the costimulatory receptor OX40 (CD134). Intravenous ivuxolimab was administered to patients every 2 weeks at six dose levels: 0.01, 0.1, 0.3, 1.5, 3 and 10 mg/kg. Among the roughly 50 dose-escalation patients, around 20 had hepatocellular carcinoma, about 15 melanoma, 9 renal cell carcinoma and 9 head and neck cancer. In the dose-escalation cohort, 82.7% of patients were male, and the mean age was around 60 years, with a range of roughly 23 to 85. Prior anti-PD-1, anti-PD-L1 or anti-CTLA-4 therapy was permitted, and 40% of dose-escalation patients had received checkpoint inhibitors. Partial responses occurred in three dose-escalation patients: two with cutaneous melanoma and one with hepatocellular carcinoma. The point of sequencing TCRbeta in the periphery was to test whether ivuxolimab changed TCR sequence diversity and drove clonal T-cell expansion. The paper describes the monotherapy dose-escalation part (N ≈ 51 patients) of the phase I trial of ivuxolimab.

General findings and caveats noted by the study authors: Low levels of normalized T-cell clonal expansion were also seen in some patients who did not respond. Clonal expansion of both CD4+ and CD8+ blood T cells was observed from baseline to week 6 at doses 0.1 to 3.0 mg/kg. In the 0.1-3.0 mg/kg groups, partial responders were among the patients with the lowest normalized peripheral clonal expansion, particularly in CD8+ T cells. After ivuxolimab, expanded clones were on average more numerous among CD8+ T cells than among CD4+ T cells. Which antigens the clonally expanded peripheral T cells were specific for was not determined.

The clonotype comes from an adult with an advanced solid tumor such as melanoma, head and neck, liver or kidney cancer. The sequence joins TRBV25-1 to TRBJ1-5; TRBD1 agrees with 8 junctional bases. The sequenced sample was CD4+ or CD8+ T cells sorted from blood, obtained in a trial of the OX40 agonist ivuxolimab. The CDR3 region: CASSAGGGNQPQHF. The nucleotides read TGTGCCAGCAGTGCAGGGGGCGGCAATCAGCCCCAGCATTTT. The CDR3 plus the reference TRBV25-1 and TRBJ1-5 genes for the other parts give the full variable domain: EADIYQTPRYLVIGTGKKITLECSQTMGHDKMYWYQQDPGMELHLIHYSYGVNSTEKGDLSSESTVSRIRTEHFPLTLESARPSHTSQYLCASSAGGGNQPQHFGDGTRLSIL.